These 24 T cell receptor beta chains were all obtained from the same sample, sequenced in a study of cytomegalovirus exposure and HLA in healthy donors. Both 60 Vbeta primers and 13 Jbeta primers went into the PCR. Repertoires were generated with immunoSEQ multiplex PCR, while TCRdb's copy carries only in-frame clones and drops some. The clone table shows roughly 120,000 clones, with the ten largest holding 0.9% to 1.2%. Sequencing was performed on PBMCs. The source of these receptors is a man younger than 35 in good health and CMV-seronegative.

This chain connects TRBV30 to TRBJ2-3; 9 bases agree with TRBD2. V shed 2 bases, J shed 5 bases, and the junction held 26 bases outside the gene matches. CDR1 GTSNPN and CDR2 SVGIG come from the germline V gene (reference sequence). The CDR3 spans 21 residues. This CDR3 reads CAWSQTRVYGRAGGRGDTQYF. DNA of the CDR3: TGTGCCTGGAGTCAGACGAGGGTCTATGGTCGAGCGGGGGGCCGGGGAGATACGCAGTATTTT. The full variable domain, with the rest looked up from reference TRBV30 and TRBJ2-3, is SQTIHQWPATLVQPVGSPLSLECTVEGTSNPNLYWYRQAAGRGLQLLFYSVGIGQISSEVPQNLSASRPQDRQFILSSKKLLLSDSGFYLCAWSQTRVYGRAGGRGDTQYFGPGTRLTVL.

The V and J genes are TRBV5-6 and TRBJ2-1, with a possible D match to TRBD2 (5 bases). Germline V gives CDR1 SGHDT, CDR2 YYEEEE. The length of the CDR3 is 14 residues. Trimming stripped 4 bases from V and 8 bases from J, with 16 bases between. The chain's CDR3 is CASSTGTFLDEQFF. The CDR3 nucleotides are TGTGCCAGCAGCACGGGAACCTTTTTGGATGAGCAGTTCTTC.

V is TRBV28 and J is TRBJ1-2; 9 bases map to TRBD1. This CDR3 is built from 14 residues. The germline V gene encodes CDR1 MDHEN and CDR2 SYDVKM. V shed 3 bases, J shed 6 bases, and the junction held 5 bases outside the gene matches. CDR3 in amino acids: CASSLGQGGNGYTF. The CDR3 nucleotides are TGTGCCAGCAGTTTGGGACAGGGAGGGAATGGCTACACCTTC.

This chain uses TRBV28 with TRBJ2-7; D gene ambiguous. CDR3 size: 13 residues. Trimming removed 1 base from V and 12 bases from J, with 16 bases in between. The germline gives CDR1 MDHEN, CDR2 SYDVKM. Written as DNA, the CDR3 is TGTGCCAGCAGTTTATTAGCCACCTCGCACCCGTACTTC. This sequence encodes CASSLLATSHPYF.

The chain employs TRBV7-9 and TRBJ2-7; 8 nucleotides agree with TRBD1. Germline V gene lookup returns CDR1 SEHNR and CDR2 FQNEAQ (reference sequence). CDR3 size: 15 residues. V shed 5 bases, J shed 0 bases, and the junction held 6 bases outside the gene matches. CDR3 sequence reads: CASSPRQGFSYEQYF. The DNA for the CDR3 is TGTGCCAGCAGCCCCCGACAGGGGTTCTCCTACGAGCAGTACTTC. The variable domain in full, with the rest retrieved from reference TRBV7-9 and TRBJ2-7, is DTGVSQNPRHKITKRGQNVTFRCDPISEHNRLYWYRQTLGQGPEFLTYFQNEAQLEKSRLLSDRFSAERPKGSFSTLEIQRTEQGDSAMYLCASSPRQGFSYEQYFGPGTRLTVT.

CDR3 in amino acids: CASITGTASGEQYF. The CDR3 bases are TGTGCCAGCATTACCGGGACAGCCTCCGGAGAGCAGTACTTC. The chain employs TRBV2 and TRBJ2-7, with 7 bases lining up with TRBD1. Germline CDR1 and CDR2: SNHLY and FYNNEI. J lost 7 bases, V lost 7 bases, and 13 bases had no gene match. This CDR3 has 14 residues.

The chain carries TRBV4-1 and TRBJ2-7; TRBD1 agrees at 7 bases. The CDR3 is made up of 14 amino acids. From germline, CDR1 is MGHRA and CDR2 YSYEKL. V dropped 0 bases and J dropped 7; count of bases not matched to a gene: 6. CDR3 in amino acids: CASSQEGTDREQYF. The CDR3 DNA sequence: TGCGCCAGCAGCCAAGAAGGGACAGACCGGGAGCAGTACTTC.

V gene TRBV14 combines with J gene TRBJ2-1; D not resolved. CDR1 is SGHDN, CDR2 FVKESK, per germline. CDR3 length: 14 amino acids. V was shortened by 0 bases and J by 6 bases, with 9 bases between the two germline ends. The CDR3 sequence: CASSQDLSLNEQFF. The DNA of the CDR3 is TGTGCCAGCAGCCAAGATCTGAGTCTCAATGAGCAGTTCTTC.

The gene calls are TRBV18 and TRBJ1-1; D is unclear. This CDR3 is 13 amino acids long. Between the trimmed V and J ends, which lost 0 bases and 5 bases, there was a span of 7 bases. CDR1 KGHSH and CDR2 LQKENI come from the germline V gene. The CDR3 region is CASSPPSRTEAFF. CDR3 bases: TGTGCCAGCTCACCACCATCCAGAACTGAAGCTTTCTTT.

J is TRBJ2-1 and V is TRBV9; 9 nucleotides agree with TRBD2. The junction had 10 bases not matched to a gene; V was cut back by 2 bases and J by 4 bases. Germline CDR1 and CDR2: SGDLS and YYNGEE. This CDR3 region has 17 residues. CDR3 sequence reads: CASSVSGGSQRYNEQFF. As DNA, the CDR3 is TGTGCCAGCAGCGTCAGCGGGGGGTCCCAAAGATACAATGAGCAGTTCTTC.

CDR3 sequence reads: CASSWGQGDYEQYF. DNA for the CDR3: TGCGCCAGCAGCTGGGGACAGGGGGACTACGAGCAGTACTTC. The V and J genes are TRBV5-1 and TRBJ2-7; 11 bases match TRBD1. The CDR3 sequence is 14 residues long. Germline V CDR1 and CDR2: SGHRS, YFSETQ. The ends lost 3 bases at V and 3 bases at J; junction bases unmatched: 2.

The chain couples TRBV28 to TRBJ2-7, with TRBD2 matching over 13 bases. Unmatched junction bases numbered 4, after V lost 7 bases and J lost 4 bases. CDR3 size: 14 residues. Looked up from germline, CDR1 is MDHEN and CDR2 is SYDVKM. CDR3 coding DNA: TGTGCCAGCATCACTAGCGGGAGGGGTTACGAGCAGTACTTC. Protein: CASITSGRGYEQYF. The whole variable domain, remainder taken from reference TRBV28 and TRBJ2-7, is DVKVTQSSRYLVKRTGEKVFLECVQDMDHENMFWYRQDPGLGLRLIYFSYDVKMKEKGDIPEGYSVSREKKERFSLILESASTNQTSMYLCASITSGRGYEQYFGPGTRLTVT.

The chain joins TRBV30 to TRBJ2-3, with D perhaps TRBD1 (6 bases). This CDR3 is 13 amino acids long. Trimming removed 0 bases at V and 8 bases at J, with 12 bases between. In germline, CDR1 is GTSNPN, CDR2 SVGIG (reference sequence). The CDR3 DNA sequence: TGTGCCTGGAGTGTACAAGGGGGAAGTACGCAGTATTTT. It is translated as CAWSVQGGSTQYF.

The V gene is TRBV2, the J gene TRBJ1-6, with TRBD1 matching 7 bases. V trimming: 5 bases; J trimming: 6 bases; junction bases outside the gene matches: 4. Germline V CDR1 and CDR2: SNHLY, FYNNEI. This CDR3 has 14 amino acids. CDR3 sequence: CASSSDRANSPLHF. CDR3 sequence (DNA): TGTGCCAGCAGTTCCGACAGGGCTAATTCACCCCTCCACTTT.

The chain employs TRBV2 and TRBJ2-3; TRBD2 agrees at 9 bases. In germline, CDR1 is SNHLY, CDR2 FYNNEI. The length of the CDR3 is 17 residues. Losses at the gene ends were 3 bases for V and 5 bases for J; bases not matched to a gene: 12. Here the CDR3 reads CASSDSITGAGGDTQYF. CDR3 DNA sequence: TGTGCCAGCAGTGATTCTATTACGGGAGCGGGGGGAGATACGCAGTATTTT.

The rearrangement joins TRBV28 to TRBJ1-4; no clear D. The CDR3 has 14 residues. The V end lost 4 bases, the J end lost 4 bases, and 10 bases lay between the germline ends. Germline lookup yields CDR1 MDHEN and CDR2 SYDVKM. The CDR3 DNA follows: TGTGCCAGCAGTTCTAATCGCATTAATGAAAAACTGTTTTTT. Residues: CASSSNRINEKLFF.

The gene calls are TRBV27 and TRBJ2-3; D is unresolved. Germline V CDR1 and CDR2: MNHEY, SMNVEV (reference sequence). The CDR3 totals 13 residues. Trimming shortened V by 5 bases and J by 6 bases, and 12 bases separated the two germline ends. For the CDR3, the DNA is TGTGCCAGCAGTCAGATCCACCCCGATACGCAGTATTTT. It codes for CASSQIHPDTQYF.

The gene calls are TRBV6-4 and TRBJ1-3; D is unresolved. This CDR3 comprises 15 residues. The V end was cut by 4 bases, the J end by 0 bases, with 10 bases between. The V gene's germline CDR1 is MRHNA and CDR2 SNTAGT. The CDR3 DNA follows: TGTGCCAGCAGTGTCGACTCCTTCTCTGGAAACACCATATATTTT. Protein: CASSVDSFSGNTIYF.

The chain joins TRBV27 to TRBJ2-3; TRBD2 is a possible D gene (6 bases). V gave up 6 bases and J gave up 3 bases, with 19 bases separating them. Germline CDR1 MNHEY, CDR2 SMNVEV (reference sequence). There are 16 residues in the CDR3. The CDR3 sequence: CASSTPRAGKTDTQYF. Written as DNA, the CDR3 is TGTGCCAGCAGCACCCCCAGGGCGGGAAAGACAGATACGCAGTATTTT.

The chain is built from TRBV18 and TRBJ2-1; TRBD2 agrees at 9 bases. This CDR3 spans 16 amino acids. V lost 1 base, J lost 6 bases, and 7 bases stayed unmatched. CDR1 and CDR2 (germline): KGHSH, LQKENI. As DNA, the CDR3 is TGTGCCAGCTCACCACTTGAACTAGCGGGTACCAATGAGCAGTTCTTC. Translated, it gives CASSPLELAGTNEQFF.

This chain uses TRBV5-1 with TRBJ1-1; D not resolved. The CDR3 is 13 amino acids. V was cut by 4 bases and J by 0 bases, with 7 bases left in between. Looked up from germline, CDR1 is SGHRS and CDR2 is YFSETQ. For the CDR3, the DNA is TGCGCCAGCAGCGCCCAGGTGAACACTGAAGCTTTCTTT. Protein: CASSAQVNTEAFF.

The chain couples TRBV18 to TRBJ2-7, with D possibly TRBD2 on 6 matching bases. With 5 bases removed from V and 3 bases from J, the gap between germline ends came to 8 bases. CDR1 is KGHSH, CDR2 LQKENI, per germline. The CDR3 totals 12 residues. CDR3 in DNA: TGTGCCAGCTCAGTCGGGGGCTACGAGCAGTACTTC. Translation: CASSVGGYEQYF.

The J gene is TRBJ2-1, the V gene TRBV7-9; TRBD2 aligns across 7 bases. With V trimmed by 5 bases and J by 7 bases, 2 bases remained unmatched. In germline, CDR1 is SEHNR, CDR2 FQNEAQ (reference sequence). The CDR3 spans 12 residues. CDR3 region: CASSLSGNEQFF. The DNA for the CDR3 is TGTGCCAGCAGCCTTAGCGGGAATGAGCAGTTCTTC.

This chain joins TRBV10-3 and TRBJ2-7; a possible D gene is TRBD2 (6 bases). Germline CDR1 ENHRY, CDR2 SYGVKD. V lost 1 base to trimming and J lost 1 base, with 17 bases between them. The CDR3 consists of 17 residues. CDR3 region: CAISEYISGDRSYEQYF. CDR3 nucleotide sequence: TGTGCCATCAGTGAGTATATCTCGGGGGACCGATCCTACGAGCAGTACTTC.